The rows below give T cell receptor beta chains drawn from one sample of a study of OX40 agonist ivuxolimab in advanced cancers. The protocol was immunoSEQ multiplex PCR, while the TCRdb copy is restricted to in-frame clones and leaves out a portion. The table records some 72,000 clones, 92% of them present only once. Sequenced here: CD4+ or CD8+ T cells sorted from blood, sampled in a trial of the OX40 agonist ivuxolimab. Receptors originate from an adult with an advanced solid tumor such as melanoma, head and neck, liver or kidney cancer. Each CDR3 is given with its conserved first and last residue. Each record gives: J gene, V gene, D gene, clone size, CDR3 length, CDR3 protein, CDR3 DNA. A D gene is named only where the DNA matches it firmly. Only part of the rows carry a size: once, few, many, or a class if the clone is expanded.

TRBJ2-7 | TRBV7-2 | TRBD1 | - | 14 | CASSLDRVMGEQYF | TGTGCCAGCAGCCTGGACAGGGTCATGGGGGAGCAGTACTTC
TRBJ2-1 | TRBV25-1 | - | once | 13 | CASSRRGGNEQFF | TGTGCCAGCAGCAGACGAGGGGGCAATGAGCAGTTCTTC
TRBJ2-5 | TRBV27 | TRBD1 | - | 13 | CASRRTGWETQYF | TGTGCCAGCAGGCGGACAGGGTGGGAGACCCAGTACTTC
TRBJ2-5 | TRBV19 | - | - | 14 | CASSSLPGQETQYF | TGTGCCAGTAGTTCCCTGCCGGGCCAAGAGACCCAGTACTTC
TRBJ2-2 | TRBV10-3 | TRBD2 | - | 17 | CAISLTSGRADTGELFF | TGTGCCATCAGTCTCACTAGCGGGAGGGCCGACACCGGGGAGCTGTTTTTT
TRBJ2-3 | TRBV21-1 | - | - | 15 | CACRLAGGSTDTQYF | TGTGCCTGCCGACTAGCGGGAGGGAGTACAGATACGCAGTATTTT
TRBJ1-1 | TRBV6-1 | - | - | 15 | CASSDRGRENTEAFF | TGTGCCAGCAGTGATCGGGGCAGGGAGAACACTGAAGCTTTCTTT
TRBJ2-3 | TRBV5-1 | TRBD2 | - | 16 | CASSLDGTSGTDTQYF | TGCGCCAGCAGCTTGGATGGGACTAGCGGCACAGATACGCAGTATTTT
TRBJ2-1 | TRBV27 | TRBD2 | - | 16 | CASSPTMFRGVGEQFF | TGTGCCAGCAGTCCGACAATGTTTCGGGGGGTGGGAGAGCAGTTCTTC
TRBJ1-1 | TRBV6-6 | - | - | 13 | CASSLFRGTEAFF | TGTGCCAGCAGTCTATTTCGGGGCACTGAAGCTTTCTTT
TRBJ2-7 | TRBV5-1 | TRBD1 | - | 14 | CASSPGQGLNEQYF | TGCGCCAGCAGCCCTGGACAGGGTCTGAACGAGCAGTACTTC
TRBJ1-1 | TRBV19 | - | - | 15 | CASSPGGSGMAEAFF | TGTGCCAGTAGCCCAGGAGGATCCGGGATGGCTGAAGCTTTCTTT
TRBJ1-4 | TRBV6-6 | - | - | 15 | CASSDWGPEAEKLFF | TGTGCCAGCAGTGACTGGGGCCCCGAGGCAGAAAAACTGTTTTTT
TRBJ2-7 | TRBV7-9 | - | - | 16 | CASSLTTGLLSYEQYF | TGTGCCAGCAGCTTAACGACGGGTTTGTTGTCCTACGAGCAGTACTTC
TRBJ2-7 | TRBV11-3 | - | - | 12 | CASSLRFRQQYF | TGTGCCAGCAGCTTAAGGTTCAGGCAGCAGTACTTC
TRBJ2-6 | TRBV5-1 | - | - | 15 | CASSLGVSGANVLTF | TGCGCCAGCAGCTTGGGGGTATCCGGGGCCAACGTCCTGACTTTC
TRBJ2-3 | TRBV18 | - | - | 14 | CASSQGRRTDTQYF | TGTGCCAGCTCTCAGGGTCGGCGCACAGATACGCAGTATTTT
TRBJ2-5 | TRBV29-1 | TRBD1 | - | 15 | CSVERTHRGQETQYF | TGCAGCGTTGAACGTACCCACAGGGGGCAGGAGACCCAGTACTTC
TRBJ2-1 | TRBV25-1 | - | once | 15 | CASSSRRDSYNEQFF | TGTGCCAGCAGTTCCAGGCGGGACTCCTACAATGAGCAGTTCTTC
TRBJ2-2 | TRBV7-9 | - | - | 16 | CASRRSLDSGTGELFF | TGTGCCAGCAGAAGAAGTTTGGATTCAGGGACCGGGGAGCTGTTTTTT
TRBJ1-1 | TRBV5-1 | TRBD1 | - | 14 | CASSSDRGFSEAFF | TGCGCCAGCAGCTCCGACAGGGGATTTAGTGAAGCTTTCTTT
TRBJ2-5 | TRBV5-4 | - | - | 15 | CASSLAGILKETQYF | TGTGCCAGCAGCTTAGCCGGGATTCTTAAAGAGACCCAGTACTTC
TRBJ2-7 | TRBV5-1 | TRBD2 | - | 16 | CASSQLAGRSGGEQYF | TGCGCCAGCAGCCAACTAGCGGGAAGGTCGGGTGGCGAGCAGTACTTC
TRBJ2-7 | TRBV7-2 | - | - | 14 | CASSPRPLLYEQYF | TGTGCCAGCAGCCCGCGTCCACTCCTCTACGAGCAGTACTTC
TRBJ2-7 | TRBV7-3 | TRBD2 | once | 16 | CASSLYASGKNYEQYF | TGTGCCAGCAGCTTATATGCTAGCGGGAAGAACTACGAGCAGTACTTC
TRBJ2-7 | TRBV7-9 | - | - | 11 | CASSLAHEQYF | TGTGCCAGCAGCTTAGCACACGAGCAGTACTTC